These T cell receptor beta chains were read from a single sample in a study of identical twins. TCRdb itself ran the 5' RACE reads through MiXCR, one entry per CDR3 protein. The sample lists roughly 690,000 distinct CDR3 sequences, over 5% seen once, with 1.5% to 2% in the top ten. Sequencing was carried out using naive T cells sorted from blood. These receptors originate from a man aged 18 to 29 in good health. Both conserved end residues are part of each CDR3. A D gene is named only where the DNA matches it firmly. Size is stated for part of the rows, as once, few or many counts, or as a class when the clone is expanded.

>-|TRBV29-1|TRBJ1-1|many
TGCAGCGTTGGGCAGGACGAAAAAGCTTTCTTT
CSVGQDEKAFF
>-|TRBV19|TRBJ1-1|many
TGTGCCAGTACATCGTGGCCGAACACTGAAGCTTTCTTT
CASTSWPNTEAFF
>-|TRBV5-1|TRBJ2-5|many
TGTGCCAGCAGTTTTGGGCAGGGGAGAGAGACCCAGTACTTC
CASSFGQGRETQYF
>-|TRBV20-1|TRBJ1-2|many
TGCAGTGCATCAGACAGGAGGAACTATGGCTACACCTTC
CSASDRRNYGYTF
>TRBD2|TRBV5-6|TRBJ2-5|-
TGTGCCAGTTCGAGTCCGGGACTAGCGGGTCCCAACCAAGAGACCCAGTACTTC
CASSSPGLAGPNQETQYF
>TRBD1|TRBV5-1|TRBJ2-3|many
TGCGCCAGCAGCCTAGGACAGGTCACAGATACGCAGTATTTT
CASSLGQVTDTQYF
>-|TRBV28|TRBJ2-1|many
TGTGCCAGCAGAGACAGATCCAATGAGCAGTTCTTC
CASRDRSNEQFF
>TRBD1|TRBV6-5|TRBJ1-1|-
TGTGCCAGCAGTTCGGACAGGGGAGTCACTGAAGCTTTCTTT
CASSSDRGVTEAFF
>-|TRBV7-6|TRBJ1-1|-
TGTGCCAGCAGCCGAGGGGGAAGTGAAGCTTTCTTT
CASSRGGSEAFF
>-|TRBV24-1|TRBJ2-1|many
TGTGCCACCAGTATGAGCGGGCCCTACAATGAGCAGTTCTTC
CATSMSGPYNEQFF
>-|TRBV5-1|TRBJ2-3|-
TGCGCCAGCAGTCCCCGACAGGCTACTAGCACAGATACGCAGTATTTT
CASSPRQATSTDTQYF
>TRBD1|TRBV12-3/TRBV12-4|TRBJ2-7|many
TGTGCCAGCAGTTTTTGGGACAGGGGAGACGAGCAGTACTTC
CASSFWDRGDEQYF
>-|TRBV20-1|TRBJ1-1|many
TGCAGTGCTAGAATGAACACTGAAGCTTTCTTT
CSARMNTEAFF
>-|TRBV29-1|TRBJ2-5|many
TGCAGCGTTCGTGGAGTGTACCAAGAGACCCAGTACTTC
CSVRGVYQETQYF
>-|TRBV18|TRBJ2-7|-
TGTGCCAGCTCACCCAATCCTTACGAGCAGTACTTC
CASSPNPYEQYF
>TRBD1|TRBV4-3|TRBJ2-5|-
TGCGCCAGCAGCCTAGGACAGGGAAGACGGGGCCAAGAGACCCAGTACTTC
CASSLGQGRRGQETQYF
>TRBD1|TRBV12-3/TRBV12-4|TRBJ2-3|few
TGTGCCAGCAGACGACAGGGGGCCGACACAGATACGCAGTATTTT
CASRRQGADTDTQYF
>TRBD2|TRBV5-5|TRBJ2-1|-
TGTGCCAGCGGGACTAGCGGCAATGAGCAGTTCTTC
CASGTSGNEQFF
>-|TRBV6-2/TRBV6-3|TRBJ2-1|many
TGTGCCAGCAGCCTACGGGGGAGCCTTTACAATGAGCAGTTCTTC
CASSLRGSLYNEQFF
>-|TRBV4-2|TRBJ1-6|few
TGTGCCAGCAGCCAAAGTCGGACACCCCCGACCCTCCACTTT
CASSQSRTPPTLHF
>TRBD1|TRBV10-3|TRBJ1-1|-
TGTGCCATCAAAGGACAGGGGATAAACACTGAAGCTTTCTTT
CAIKGQGINTEAFF
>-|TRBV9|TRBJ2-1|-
TGTGCCAGCAGCGTAGAAATAGGCAATGAGCAGTTCTTC
CASSVEIGNEQFF
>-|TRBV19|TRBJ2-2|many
TGTGCCAGTAGTATAGCTGGGACTTTTAATGCCGGGGAGCTGTTTTTT
CASSIAGTFNAGELFF
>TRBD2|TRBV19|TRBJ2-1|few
TGTGCCAGTAGTTGGGGACTAGCGGGAGAGCAGTTCTTC
CASSWGLAGEQFF
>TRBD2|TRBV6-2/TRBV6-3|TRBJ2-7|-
TGTGCCAGCAGAAATGGACTAGCGGCCTCCTACGAGCAGTACTTC
CASRNGLAASYEQYF
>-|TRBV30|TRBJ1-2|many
TGTGCCTGGACCGACAGTGGCTATGGCTACACCTTC
CAWTDSGYGYTF
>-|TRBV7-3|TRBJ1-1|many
TGTGCCAGCAGCCCCTTGGGAAAGACTGAAGCTTTCTTT
CASSPLGKTEAFF
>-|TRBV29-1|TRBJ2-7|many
TGCAGCGTTGGTTCAATTGTGGAGGGTAGGATCTACGAGCAGTACTTC
CSVGSIVEGRIYEQYF